Following are 16 T cell receptor beta chains from one sample sequenced in a study of immune evolution from preneoplasia to lung adenocarcinoma. Assay used: immunoSEQ multiplex PCR; TCRdb lists only in-frame clones, some missing. The profile shows roughly 35,000 clones, roughly 74% of them singletons. Sample: FFPE invasive lung adenocarcinoma tissue. These receptors all come from a person in their sixties or seventies with lung adenocarcinoma.

This chain joins TRBV9 and TRBJ2-2; possible D gene TRBD1, 5 bases. The CDR3 is 17 amino acids. V lost 0 bases and J 1 base, leaving 13 bases between the germline ends. The germline V gene has CDR1 SGDLS and CDR2 YYNGEE. The CDR3: CASSVDQGVVNTGELFF. CDR3 DNA sequence: TGTGCCAGCAGCGTAGACCAGGGCGTGGTGAACACCGGGGAGCTGTTTTTT.

The V call is TRBV7-3, the J call TRBJ2-2, with a tentative D call TRBD2 (6 bases). V lost 4 bases and J lost 0, with 9 bases in between. This CDR3 spans 15 amino acids. CDR1 and CDR2 from the germline V gene are SGHTA and FQGTGA. The chain's CDR3 is CASSSGLANTGELFF. The CDR3 DNA reads TGTGCCAGCAGCTCGGGACTGGCGAACACCGGGGAGCTGTTTTTT. The full variable domain, rest sourced from reference TRBV7-3 and TRBJ2-2, is GAGVSQTPSNKVTEKGKYVELRCDPISGHTALYWYRQSLGQGPEFLIYFQGTGAADDSGLPNDRFFAVRPEGSVSTLKIQRTERGDSAVYLCASSSGLANTGELFFGEGSRLTVL.

The rearrangement links TRBV9 to TRBJ2-1; D may be TRBD2 (6 bases). The CDR3 is made up of 15 amino acids. Germline lookup yields CDR1 SGDLS and CDR2 YYNGEE. V lost 0 bases and J 2 bases, leaving 9 bases between the germline ends. The CDR3 nucleotides are TGTGCCAGCAGCGTAGCGGGAGAGACCTACAATGAGCAGTTCTTC. Residues: CASSVAGETYNEQFF.

The rearrangement uses TRBV7-9 and TRBJ1-5, with no clear D. Germline V CDR1 and CDR2: SEHNR, FQNEAQ (reference sequence). Trimming stripped 6 bases from V and 2 bases from J, with 14 bases between. The CDR3 spans 15 residues. The CDR3 loop is CASSSSYEGNQPQHF. CDR3 sequence (DNA): TGTGCCAGCAGTTCTTCTTATGAGGGCAATCAGCCCCAGCATTTT.

This clone was picked up a small number of times. The rearrangement links TRBV5-1 to TRBJ2-2; the D gene is possibly TRBD1 (5 bases). The CDR3 length is 15 residues. V dropped 0 bases and J dropped 4 bases, with 10 bases sitting between them. CDR1 and CDR2 from the germline V gene are SGHRS and YFSETQ. For the CDR3, the DNA is TGCGCCAGCAGCTTGGGACAGAAGGGCACCGGGGAGCTGTTTTTT. This codes for CASSLGQKGTGELFF.

The chain combines TRBV11-3 with TRBJ2-1; 12 nucleotides line up with TRBD2. V dropped 4 bases and J dropped 9; count of bases not matched to a gene: 4. Germline CDR1 SGHNT, CDR2 YENEEA. This CDR3 contains 14 residues. DNA of the CDR3: TGTGCCAGCAGCTCTGGACTAGCGGGAAGTGAGCAGTTCTTC. This sequence encodes CASSSGLAGSEQFF.

This clone was seen a few times. This sequence joins TRBV19 and TRBJ1-1; D unclear. Germline values: CDR1 LNHDA, CDR2 SQIVND (reference sequence). Trimming took off 1 base at V and 1 base at J, with 7 bases between the two ends. CDR3 length: 14 amino acids. CDR3 loop: CASSIGHPNTEAFF. In nucleotides, the CDR3 is TGTGCCAGTAGTATAGGACACCCGAACACTGAAGCTTTCTTT.

This clone showed up just once. CDR3 region: CASNSGSVFTGELFF. The DNA for the CDR3 is TGTGCCAGTAATAGCGGGAGCGTGTTCACCGGGGAGCTGTTTTTT. The rearrangement uses TRBV19 and TRBJ2-2; 9 positions agree with TRBD2. The germline V gene has CDR1 LNHDA and CDR2 SQIVND (reference sequence). CDR3 size: 15 residues. The ends lost 7 bases at V and 4 bases at J; junction bases unmatched: 7.

This chain uses TRBV7-2 with TRBJ2-1, with TRBD1 matching 11 bases. The germline CDR1 and CDR2 sequences are SGHTA and FQGNSA. The V gene end was trimmed by 5 bases and the J gene end by 3 bases; junction bases not matched to a gene: 3. This CDR3 comprises 15 residues. Written as DNA, the CDR3 is TGTGCCAGCAGCCTGGGACAGGGGGTCTACAATGAGCAGTTCTTC. Residues: CASSLGQGVYNEQFF. Based on the CDR3 plus reference TRBV7-2 and TRBJ2-1, the full variable domain is GAGVSQSPSNKVTEKGKDVELRCDPISGHTALYWYRQSLGQGLEFLIYFQGNSAPDKSGLPSDRFSAERTGGSVSTLTIQRTQQEDSAVYLCASSLGQGVYNEQFFGPGTRLTVL.

This chain connects TRBV7-2 to TRBJ1-2, with D perhaps matching TRBD1 (5 bases). V gave up 5 bases and J gave up 4 bases, with 14 bases separating them. This CDR3 region has 14 residues. Per germline, CDR1 SGHTA and CDR2 FQGNSA. In nucleotides, the CDR3 is TGTGCCAGCAGCCCGGAAGCTGGGGGCTATGGCTACACCTTC. This encodes CASSPEAGGYGYTF.

CDR3 bases: TGCGCCAGCAGTGGGCAGGAGAACACTGAAGCTTTCTTT. This sequence encodes CASSGQENTEAFF. The V gene is TRBV10-2, the J gene TRBJ1-1; D not certain. Trimming left V 4 bases short and J 1 base short, with 7 bases between. The CDR3 is 13 residues long. Germline CDR1 WSHSY, CDR2 SAAADI.

V usage is TRBV30 and J usage is TRBJ1-1; 9 nucleotides agree with TRBD1. CDR1 is GTSNPN, CDR2 SVGIG, per germline (reference sequence). The CDR3 loop spans 12 amino acids. J gave up 5 bases and V 5 bases, and 3 bases lay outside the gene matches. CDR3 coding DNA: TGTGCCTGGGGACAGGGGACAACTGAAGCTTTCTTT. Translation: CAWGQGTTEAFF.

This clone was seen just once. The chain joins TRBV5-1 to TRBJ2-1, with D maybe TRBD1 (6 bases). Trimming pared 1 base from V and 9 bases from J, leaving 11 bases between. Germline loops: CDR1 SGHRS, CDR2 YFSETQ. The CDR3 has 13 residues. The CDR3 spells CASSLPDSAEQFF. CDR3 in DNA: TGCGCCAGCAGCTTGCCGGACAGTGCTGAGCAGTTCTTC.

This clone came up once. The chain combines TRBV29-1 with TRBJ1-1, with a possible D match to TRBD1 (5 bases). V lost 3 bases to trimming and J lost 5 bases, with 10 bases between them. Germline V gives CDR1 SQVTM, CDR2 ANQGSEA. This CDR3 region has 12 residues. The DNA for the CDR3 is TGCAGCGTTGAGGGGGGGAGGACTGAAGCTTTCTTT. It is translated as CSVEGGRTEAFF. The whole variable domain, filled in from reference TRBV29-1 and TRBJ1-1, reads SAVISQKPSRDICQRGTSLTIQCQVDSQVTMMFWYRQQPGQSLTLIATANQGSEATYESGFVIDKFPISRPNLTFSTLTVSNMSPEDSSIYLCSVEGGRTEAFFGQGTRLTVV.

The chain combines TRBV6-5 with TRBJ1-2, with D maybe TRBD1 (6 bases). The CDR3 sequence is 16 residues long. The ends were cut back, 3 bases at V and 2 bases at J, with 16 bases in the middle. In germline, CDR1 is MNHEY, CDR2 SVGAGI. CDR3 sequence reads: CASSYLPRGSNYGYTF. The CDR3 DNA reads TGTGCCAGCAGTTATCTCCCCAGGGGTTCAAACTATGGCTACACCTTC.

This clone is judged large. V gene TRBV6-4 combines with J gene TRBJ1-1; the D is unclear. Deletions cut 8 bases from V and 10 bases from J, with 11 bases between. Looked up from germline, CDR1 is MRHNA and CDR2 is SNTAGT. The CDR3 extends over 10 amino acids. The CDR3 region is CASRRVAAFF. CDR3 DNA sequence: TGTGCCAGCCGGAGGGTGGCAGCTTTCTTT.